These T cell receptor beta chains were read from a single sample in a study of technical replicates of blood from several donors. Produced via immunoSEQ multiplex PCR; TCRdb's table is partial and in-frame only. This sample yields tens of thousands of clones, of which around nine tenths are seen a single time; about 5.5% belongs to the top ten. The sample was PBMCs. Every receptor here comes from a human donor in good health. Some clones in this sample may be carry-over from other donors' samples. Both conserved end residues are part of each CDR3. The D gene is left open where the match is weak. Size tells how often a clone was seen (once, few, many) or the class of an expanded clone, and some rows leave it out.

>TRBV5-4|once|.|TRBJ2-7
CASSLGTVSAYEQYF
TGTGCCAGCAGCTTGGGGACAGTTTCGGCCTACGAGCAGTACTTC
>TRBV7-3|.|TRBD2|TRBJ2-1
CASSLAGTSGNEQFF
TGTGCCAGCAGCCTTGCCGGGACTAGCGGCAATGAGCAGTTCTTC
>TRBV20-1|.|.|TRBJ1-5
CSARDLWPQHF
TGCAGTGCTAGAGACCTGTGGCCCCAGCATTTT
>TRBV5-1|.|TRBD2|TRBJ2-3
CASSLGTSSADTQYF
TGCGCCAGCAGCTTGGGGACTAGCTCTGCAGATACGCAGTATTTT
>TRBV5-1|.|TRBD1|TRBJ2-2
CASSLLGGNRDRNTGELFF
TGCGCCAGCAGCTTGTTGGGAGGTAACCGGGACAGGAATACCGGGGAGCTGTTTTTT
>TRBV4-2|.|.|TRBJ2-3
CASSQGYFLQDTQYF
TGTGCCAGCAGCCAAGGTTACTTCCTCCAAGATACGCAGTATTTT
>TRBV20-1|.|.|TRBJ1-5
CRPGVGQPQHF
TGCAGACCAGGGGTGGGTCAGCCCCAGCATTTT
>TRBV29-1|.|.|TRBJ2-3
CSVSGLTTTDTQYF
TGCAGCGTAAGTGGACTGACAACCACAGATACGCAGTATTTT
>TRBV12-5|.|.|TRBJ2-7
CASGLAEQYF
TGTGCTAGTGGTTTAGCGGAGCAGTACTTC
>TRBV5-6|few|.|TRBJ1-5
CASSFQNQPQHF
TGTGCCAGCAGCTTCCAAAATCAGCCCCAGCATTTT
>TRBV4-1|.|TRBD1|TRBJ2-7
CASSQAGTASYEQYF
TGCGCCAGCAGCCAGGCCGGGACAGCGTCCTACGAGCAGTACTTC
>TRBV6-5|.|TRBD1|TRBJ2-7
CASSYSGGVSLVEQYF
TGTGCCAGCAGTTACTCAGGGGGCGTCTCTCTTGTTGAGCAGTACTTC
>TRBV11-2|.|.|TRBJ2-5
CASSPNSGTETQYF
TGTGCCAGCAGCCCCAATTCGGGAACAGAGACCCAGTACTTC
>TRBV30|.|TRBD2|TRBJ2-7
CAWSARGGEQYF
TGTGCCTGGAGTGCTCGGGGGGGCGAGCAGTACTTC
>TRBV5-1|.|TRBD2|TRBJ2-7
CASSFAGLAGGEQYF
TGCGCCAGCAGCTTTGCGGGACTAGCGGGAGGCGAGCAGTACTTC
>TRBV7-2|.|.|TRBJ2-3
CASSISQNTDTQYF
TGTGCCAGCAGCATCAGTCAGAACACAGATACGCAGTATTTT
>TRBV13|.|.|TRBJ1-5
CASSFQGSNQPQHF
TGTGCCAGCAGCTTTCAGGGGAGCAATCAGCCCCAGCATTTT
>TRBV7-2|.|TRBD2|TRBJ2-7
CASSLHSGEIYEQYF
TGTGCCAGCAGCTTACATAGCGGGGAGATCTACGAGCAGTACTTC
>TRBV6-5|.|.|TRBJ2-2
CASSYSKIQGLGLFF
TGTGCCAGCAGTTACTCGAAAATTCAGGGCCTGGGGCTGTTTTTT
>TRBV6-6|.|TRBD1|TRBJ2-3
CATDRGQSTDTQYF
TGTGCCACCGACAGGGGGCAAAGCACAGATACGCAGTATTTT
>TRBV6-6|.|.|TRBJ1-2
CASRPLDNYGYTF
TGTGCCAGCAGGCCATTAGATAACTATGGCTACACCTTC
>TRBV6-1|.|TRBD2|TRBJ2-2
CASSARAGSGGVRTGELFF
TGTGCCAGCAGTGCCAGAGCGGGTAGCGGGGGCGTTCGTACCGGGGAGCTGTTTTTT
>TRBV5-1|.|TRBD1|TRBJ2-3
CASSFDGQGTTDTQYF
TGCGCCAGCAGCTTTGACGGACAGGGAACCACAGATACGCAGTATTTT
>TRBV18|.|TRBD1|TRBJ1-2
CASSPDRVDGYTF
TGTGCCAGCTCACCGGACAGGGTGGATGGCTACACCTTC
>TRBV7-2|.|.|TRBJ2-2
CASSLMGPNTGELFF
TGTGCCAGCAGCTTAATGGGGCCGAACACCGGGGAGCTGTTTTTT
>TRBV10-2|.|TRBD2|TRBJ2-7
CASRGTSGSLEQYF
TGCGCCAGCAGGGGGACTAGCGGGAGTCTCGAGCAGTACTTC
>TRBV5-3|.|.|TRBJ1-5
CARSLVQFSNQPQHF
TGTGCCAGAAGCTTGGTGCAGTTTAGCAATCAGCCCCAGCATTTT
>TRBV7-2|.|TRBD2|TRBJ2-7
CASSPIAGKAYEQYF
TGTGCCAGCAGCCCTATAGCGGGTAAGGCCTACGAGCAGTACTTC
>TRBV6-4|few|TRBD2|TRBJ2-1
CASSDSIQAGGTVF
TGTGCCAGCAGTGACTCGATTCAGGCGGGAGGGACGGTCTTC
>TRBV4-1|.|.|TRBJ2-7
CASSQPSTGNYEQYF
TGCGCCAGCAGCCAACCGTCGACAGGAAACTACGAGCAGTACTTC
>TRBV28|.|TRBD2|TRBJ2-7
CASRGLAGQSYEQYF
TGTGCCAGCAGGGGACTAGCGGGGCAGTCCTACGAGCAGTACTTC
>TRBV6-5|.|.|TRBJ2-7
CASSTRDSRGEQYF
TGTGCCAGCAGTACGAGGGACTCCAGAGGCGAGCAGTACTTC
>TRBV19|.|TRBD1|TRBJ1-5
CASPNDREHQPQHF
TGTGCCAGTCCTAATGACAGGGAGCATCAGCCCCAGCATTTT
>TRBV15|.|TRBD2|TRBJ2-3
CATSRDGGSGGAADTQYF
TGTGCCACCAGCAGAGATGGGGGAAGCGGGGGGGCCGCAGATACGCAGTATTTT
>TRBV18|.|.|TRBJ1-1
CASSVGHWTMNTEAFF
TGTGCCAGCTCGGTGGGACATTGGACAATGAACACTGAAGCTTTCTTT
>TRBV5-1|.|TRBD1|TRBJ2-6
CASSGQDKSSGANVLTF
TGCGCCAGCAGCGGACAGGATAAGAGCTCTGGGGCCAACGTCCTGACTTTC
>TRBV2|.|TRBD1|TRBJ1-5
CASSGQGNQPQHF
TGTGCCAGCTCGGGACAGGGCAATCAGCCCCAGCATTTT
>TRBV7-2|once|TRBD1|TRBJ1-5
CASSLGQGSNQPQHF
TGTGCCAGCAGCTTAGGACAGGGAAGCAATCAGCCCCAGCATTTT
>TRBV6-4|once|.|TRBJ2-1
CASNFRESRNNEQFF
TGTGCCAGCAATTTCCGGGAGAGTAGGAACAATGAGCAGTTCTTC
>TRBV5-1|.|.|TRBJ1-6
CASSLGSQAYNSPLHF
TGCGCCAGCAGCTTGGGGTCTCAGGCCTATAATTCACCCCTCCACTTT
>TRBV11-2|large|TRBD2|TRBJ2-1
CASSDSWGIRTSGGKGQFF
TGTGCCAGCAGCGATAGTTGGGGTATTAGGACTAGCGGGGGGAAGGGGCAGTTCTTC
>TRBV5-1|.|.|TRBJ2-7
CASSLGQGGEQYF
TGCGCCAGCAGCTTGGGGCAGGGGGGCGAGCAGTACTTC
>TRBV6-5|.|.|TRBJ1-1
CASNRRGVNTEAFF
TGTGCCAGCAATCGGCGGGGCGTAAACACTGAAGCTTTCTTT
>TRBV11-3|.|.|TRBJ2-2
CASSVRTGVGELFF
TGTGCCAGCAGCGTCCGGACGGGGGTCGGGGAGCTGTTTTTT
>TRBV2|.|TRBD1|TRBJ2-1
CASRGNRGSYNEQFF
TGTGCCAGCAGGGGGAACAGGGGATCCTACAATGAGCAGTTCTTC
>TRBV6-6|.|TRBD1|TRBJ1-5
CASETGTRNQPQHF
TGTGCCAGTGAGACAGGGACTAGGAATCAGCCCCAGCATTTT
>TRBV6-1|many|TRBD1|TRBJ1-6
CASSAGTGDNSPLHF
TGTGCCAGCAGCGCCGGGACAGGGGATAATTCACCCCTCCACTTT
>TRBV7-2|few|.|TRBJ1-2
CASSLDRQTNYGYTF
TGTGCCAGCAGCTTGGACCGACAGACTAACTATGGCTACACCTTC
>TRBV6-5|once|.|TRBJ2-1
CASSYRGFNEQFF
TGTGCCAGCAGTTACAGAGGGTTCAATGAGCAGTTCTTC
>TRBV4-2|few|TRBD1|TRBJ1-2
CASSLTDRGGYGYTF
TGTGCCAGCAGCTTAACGGACAGGGGTGGCTATGGCTACACCTTC
>TRBV15|.|.|TRBJ2-1
CATSRDLVAEQFF
TGTGCCACCAGCAGAGACCTAGTTGCTGAGCAGTTCTTC
>TRBV13|.|.|TRBJ2-7
CASSPRRYSEQYF
TGTGCCAGCAGCCCGAGGAGATACTCCGAGCAGTACTTC
>TRBV7-8|.|.|TRBJ2-1
CASSLWGDRDEQFF
TGTGCCAGCAGCTTATGGGGGGATCGGGATGAGCAGTTCTTC